These 11 T cell receptor beta chains share one sample of origin, sequenced in a study of blood T cell repertoires in COVID-19. TCRdb's table, derived via immunoSEQ multiplex PCR, lists solely in-frame clones and lacks some. The table shows more than 250,000 clones, with 89% occurring only once. The sequenced sample was peripheral blood. The receptors were sampled from a man aged 18 to 29 who had recovered from COVID-19.

The J gene is TRBJ2-2, the V gene TRBV25-1, with 9 bases that match TRBD2. CDR1 and CDR2 from the germline V gene are MGHDK and SYGVNS. The CDR3 sequence is 16 residues long. Trimming removed 5 bases from V and 6 bases from J; junction bases left unmatched: 10. The CDR3, as DNA: TGTGCCAGCAGTTATTTAGCGGGAGAGAGACCCGGGGAGCTGTTTTTT. This codes for CASSYLAGERPGELFF.

V and J are TRBV9 and TRBJ1-6, with a weak D call TRBD1 (5 bases). CDR1 and CDR2 from the germline V gene are SGDLS and YYNGEE. Trimming removed 2 bases at V and 3 bases at J, with 15 bases between. This CDR3 has 17 residues. In DNA, the CDR3 is TGTGCCAGCAGCGTCTCAAGGGGCCACAGCTATAATTCACCCCTCCACTTT. Its protein is CASSVSRGHSYNSPLHF.

The rearrangement uses TRBV4-2 and TRBJ1-5; 7 bases agree with TRBD1. V was pared by 4 bases and J by 2 bases, with 8 bases of the junction left unmatched. CDR3 length equals 16 residues. Germline V lookup: CDR1 LGHNA, CDR2 YNFKEQ. Written as DNA, the CDR3 is TGTGCCAGCAGCCCGTCCACCGGACAGGGCAATCAGCCCCAGCATTTT. Translation gives CASSPSTGQGNQPQHF.

The chain joins TRBV10-1 to TRBJ1-5; D remains ambiguous. The CDR3 has 11 amino acids. Germline V gene lookup returns CDR1 WNHNN and CDR2 SYGVQD (reference sequence). The V end was cut by 7 bases, the J end by 6 bases, with 7 bases between. The CDR3 region is CASNSIQPQHF. The CDR3 nucleotides read TGCGCCAGCAATTCAATTCAGCCCCAGCATTTT.

J is TRBJ1-5 and V is TRBV2; no firm D call. The CDR3 extends over 13 amino acids. Germline-derived CDR1 and CDR2 are SNHLY and FYNNEI. V was shortened by 3 bases and J by 4 bases, with 7 bases between the two germline ends. The CDR3 DNA reads as TGTGCCAGCAGTGAGGAACAGAATCAGCCCCAGCATTTT. This translates into CASSEEQNQPQHF.

This clone has only one observation. This chain uses TRBV12-3 or TRBV12-4 with TRBJ2-3, with 8 nucleotides matching TRBD2. The trim removed 7 bases at V and 4 bases at J, leaving 1 base unmatched. CDR3 length: 12 amino acids. The CDR3 loop reads CASILAADTQYF. Written as DNA, the CDR3 is TGTGCCAGCATACTAGCGGCAGATACGCAGTATTTT.

The CDR3 bases are TGTGCCAGCAGTGTACAGGGGGCAGAAGAAAAACTGTTTTTT. It yields the protein CASSVQGAEEKLFF. The rearrangement joins TRBV2 to TRBJ1-4; 9 bases agree with TRBD1. Germline trimming cut 4 bases from V and 8 bases from J; bases unmatched to any gene: 5. The germline gives CDR1 SNHLY, CDR2 FYNNEI. The CDR3 spans 14 residues. Together with reference TRBV2 and TRBJ1-4, the CDR3 gives the full variable domain: EPEVTQTPSHQVTQMGQEVILRCVPISNHLYFYWYRQILGQKVEFLVSFYNNEISEKSEIFDDQFSVERPDGSNFTLKIRSTKLEDSAMYFCASSVQGAEEKLFFGSGTQLSVL.

The chain carries TRBV27 and TRBJ1-1, with 9 bases aligning to TRBD1. The CDR3 contains 14 residues. Looked up from germline, CDR1 is MNHEY and CDR2 is SMNVEV (reference sequence). Trimming at V came to 8 bases and at J to 0 bases, leaving 4 bases not matched to a gene. In DNA, the CDR3 is TGTGCCAGCCGGACAGGGGTCATGAACACTGAAGCTTTCTTT. This encodes CASRTGVMNTEAFF.

The chain links TRBV9 to TRBJ1-2; the match to TRBD1 covers 7 bases. With 6 bases clipped from V and 13 bases from J, the junction kept 12 bases outside the gene matches. The germline CDR1 and CDR2 sequences are SGDLS and YYNGEE. This CDR3 spans 12 amino acids. CDR3 nucleotides: TGTGCCAGCACCAACTACATGACAGGGCGCACCTTC. Translation gives CASTNYMTGRTF.

The chain uses TRBV7-2 and TRBJ2-3; 9 nucleotides agree with TRBD2. From germline, CDR1 is SGHTA and CDR2 FQGNSA. This CDR3 has 15 residues. With 6 bases clipped from V and 0 bases from J, the junction kept 4 bases outside the gene matches. CDR3 DNA sequence: TGTGCCAGCAGGACGAGCGGGGGGAGCACAGATACGCAGTATTTT. Its protein product is CASRTSGGSTDTQYF.

J is TRBJ1-1 and V is TRBV27; the match to TRBD1 covers 7 bases. Trimming removed 1 base from V and 4 bases from J; junction bases left unmatched: 3. Germline CDR1 and CDR2: MNHEY and SMNVEV (reference sequence). The CDR3 has 14 amino acids. The CDR3 DNA sequence: TGTGCCAGCAGTTTATGGCAGGGGGGCACTGAAGCTTTCTTT. It yields the protein CASSLWQGGTEAFF.